A selection of T cell receptor beta chains follows, all from one sample in a study of shared clonotypes between healthy human individuals. Clones were read by immunoSEQ multiplex PCR, and TCRdb kept only the in-frame ones, dropping some. This sample has more than 2,000,000 clones; about 92% occur once, and the top ten carry 0.39%. The specimen sequenced was naive CD4+ T cells from PBMCs. The source of these receptors is a man in his late teens or twenties in good health. Some clones in this sample may be carry-over from other donors' samples. The CDR3 runs from the conserved cysteine through the conserved F or W. Each record gives: clone size, J gene, V gene, D gene, CDR3 DNA, CDR3 protein. A D gene is named only where the DNA matches it firmly. Clone size, where shown, is once, few, many, or a class for clones that have expanded.

>-|TRBJ1-5|TRBV6-5|-
TGTGCCAGCAGTCCGACAGCTAATCAGCCCCAGCATTTT
CASSPTANQPQHF
>-|TRBJ2-7|TRBV29-1|-
TGCAGCGTTGGGTCAGCCTACGAGCAGTACTTC
CSVGSAYEQYF
>-|TRBJ2-3|TRBV4-1|-
TGCGCCAGCAGCCAGACAGGTTTAAGCACAGATACGCAGTATTTT
CASSQTGLSTDTQYF
>-|TRBJ1-1|TRBV28|-
TGTGCCAGCACTAGGGGGGGGCTTGGATTCACTGAAGCTTTCTTT
CASTRGGLGFTEAFF
>-|TRBJ2-1|TRBV7-2|-
TGTGCCAGCAGCTTTCACGCCAATGAGCAGTTCTTC
CASSFHANEQFF
>-|TRBJ1-1|TRBV6-5|-
TGTGCCAGCAGTTACTCTGGGTACACTGAAGCTTTCTTT
CASSYSGYTEAFF
>-|TRBJ2-7|TRBV30|TRBD1
TGTGCCTGGAGACAGGGGGGCCCCTACGAGCAGTACTTC
CAWRQGGPYEQYF
>-|TRBJ2-4|TRBV7-9|-
TGTGCCAGCAGCTTCCCTGAAGGAAGGGGGGGTTTAGCCAAAAACATTCAGTACTTC
CASSFPEGRGGLAKNIQYF
>-|TRBJ1-1|TRBV5-1|-
TGCGCCAGCAGCTTGGTAGGAGGCGACACTGAAGCTTTCTTT
CASSLVGGDTEAFF
>-|TRBJ2-7|TRBV6-6|TRBD2
TGTGCCAGCAGTTACGGGCGGGAGGCCCATAATTACGAGCAGTACTTC
CASSYGREAHNYEQYF
>-|TRBJ2-1|TRBV28|-
TGTGCCAGCAACTATCGACAGGAAAGGGATGAGCAGTTCTTC
CASNYRQERDEQFF
>-|TRBJ2-7|TRBV7-2|TRBD1
TGTGCCTCGCGGGACAGGGGATCCTACGAGCAGTACTTC
CASRDRGSYEQYF
>-|TRBJ2-1|TRBV25-1|TRBD2
TGTGCCAGCAGTGAATTACGGGGACTAGCGAACTCCTACAATGAGCAGTTCTTC
CASSELRGLANSYNEQFF
>-|TRBJ2-1|TRBV30|TRBD2
TGTGCCTGGAGTGTGCTTCCGGGACTAGCGGGAGGGTATGAGCAGTTCTTC
CAWSVLPGLAGGYEQFF
>-|TRBJ2-5|TRBV30|-
TGTGCCTGGATCCCTGGGACTTCGTCGACCCAGTACTTC
CAWIPGTSSTQYF
>-|TRBJ1-5|TRBV4-1|-
TGCGCCAGCAGCCAAGGGCGGTCCAATCAGCCCCAGCATTTT
CASSQGRSNQPQHF
>-|TRBJ2-3|TRBV2|-
TGTGCCAGCAGAACGACACCCCAGGGAGATACGCAGTATTTT
CASRTTPQGDTQYF
>-|TRBJ1-2|TRBV7-3|-
TGTGCCAGCAGCTTAACCGGCCGAACGGGGTACACCTTC
CASSLTGRTGYTF
>-|TRBJ2-1|TRBV5-1|TRBD2
TGCGCCAGCAGCTTAACCGGGACTAGCTACAATGAGCAGTTCTTC
CASSLTGTSYNEQFF
>-|TRBJ2-5|TRBV30|-
TGTGCCTGGAGTGTAGGGCAGGGTATCAGTGAGACCCAGTACTTC
CAWSVGQGISETQYF
>-|TRBJ2-7|TRBV27|TRBD2
TGTGCCAGCAGTTTGTCTAGCGGGAGGGCGTACGAGCAGTACTTC
CASSLSSGRAYEQYF
>-|TRBJ2-7|TRBV9|TRBD2
TGTGCCAGCAGCTCCACCGTAGCGGGACCCTACGAGCAGTACTTC
CASSSTVAGPYEQYF
>-|TRBJ1-1|TRBV6-1|-
TGTGCCAGCAGTGACGGCCTCCGGGGGACTGAAGCTTTCTTT
CASSDGLRGTEAFF
>-|TRBJ2-7|TRBV5-1|TRBD1
TGCGCCAGCAGTTCCCGCGGGGGACAGGGGGTGATCTACGAGCAGTACTTC
CASSSRGGQGVIYEQYF
>-|TRBJ1-2|TRBV11-1|TRBD1
TGTGCCAGCAGCCCGGACAGGAACTATGGCTACACCTTC
CASSPDRNYGYTF
>-|TRBJ2-2|TRBV5-1|TRBD2
TGCGCCAGCAGCTTTTTAGCGGGAGCTAACACCGGGGAGCTGTTTTTT
CASSFLAGANTGELFF
>-|TRBJ2-4|TRBV7-2|TRBD2
TGTGCCAGCAGCCGGACTAGCGGGAGGGAAGCCAAAAACATTCAGTACTTC
CASSRTSGREAKNIQYF
>once|TRBJ2-1|TRBV4-1|-
TGCGCCAGCAGCCAAGATCCGGCAGGGAGCTCCTACAATGAGCAGTTCTTC
CASSQDPAGSSYNEQFF
>-|TRBJ2-6|TRBV6-1|-
TGTGCCAGCAGAGGGGGGTCCTCTGGGGCCAACGTCCTGACTTTC
CASRGGSSGANVLTF
>-|TRBJ2-6|TRBV5-1|-
TGCGCCAGCAGCTTCGACTCTGGGGCCAACGTCCTGACTTTC
CASSFDSGANVLTF
>-|TRBJ1-4|TRBV11-3|-
TGTGCCAGCAGCAGAGAAGAGATCGGACGTCGAAGGGAAAAACTGTTTTTT
CASSREEIGRRREKLFF
>-|TRBJ2-7|TRBV4-2|TRBD2
TGTGCCAGCAGCGTTAGCGGGAGAGATATCTACGAGCAGTACTTC
CASSVSGRDIYEQYF
>few|TRBJ1-1|TRBV5-1|-
TGCGCCAGCAGCCGGGAGGGGCAGGTACCGAACACTGAAGCTTTCTTT
CASSREGQVPNTEAFF
>once|TRBJ2-7|TRBV14|-
TGTGCCAGCAGCCTTACGCTCCCCGGGACAAGGAGCTACGAGCAGTACTTC
CASSLTLPGTRSYEQYF
>-|TRBJ2-1|TRBV29-1|TRBD1
TGCAGCGTCCGAAACCTGGGGCAGGGGGCACGGAATGAGCAGTTCTTC
CSVRNLGQGARNEQFF
>once|TRBJ2-1|TRBV7-3|TRBD1
TGTGCCAGCAGCCGCGACAGGGGGGCCTCCTACAATGAGCAGTTCTTC
CASSRDRGASYNEQFF
>-|TRBJ2-7|TRBV9|TRBD1
TGTGCCAGCAGCGCTCCGGACAGGGGGACCTACGAGCAGTACTTC
CASSAPDRGTYEQYF
>-|TRBJ2-7|TRBV28|-
TGTGCCAGCAGCCCAGGACAGTTCGAGCAGTACTTC
CASSPGQFEQYF
>few|TRBJ1-1|TRBV5-4|-
TGTGCCAGCAGCCTGAGGGACACTGAAGCTTTCTTT
CASSLRDTEAFF
>-|TRBJ1-4|TRBV7-6|-
TGTGCCAGCAGCTTTGGGGGGGCCGGTGAAAAACTGTTTTTT
CASSFGGAGEKLFF
>once|TRBJ2-1|TRBV9|-
TGTGCCAGCAGCGTAGGAATTAGGGGTTACACAGACAATGAGCAGTTCTTC
CASSVGIRGYTDNEQFF
>-|TRBJ2-7|TRBV18|-
TGTGCCAGCTCACCACTTCCTAGAGGCTACGAGCAGTACTTC
CASSPLPRGYEQYF